Listed here are 6 T cell receptor beta chains from one sample, sequenced in a study of blood T cell repertoires in COVID-19. TCRdb's table, derived via immunoSEQ multiplex PCR, lists solely in-frame clones and lacks some. The table has around 170,000 clones, 86% seen once. Sequenced sample: peripheral blood. The receptors come from a woman in her seventies with acute or convalescent COVID-19.

The chain uses TRBV20-1 and TRBJ2-1, with 8 bases matching TRBD2. The CDR3 runs to 11 residues. The germline CDR1 and CDR2 sequences are DFQATT and SNEGSKA (reference sequence). J was trimmed by 13 bases and V by 6 bases; bases with no gene match: 8. The CDR3 sequence is CSALLAEAQFF. The DNA of the CDR3 is TGCAGTGCCTTACTAGCGGAAGCCCAGTTCTTC.

The chain is built from TRBV5-5 and TRBJ1-4; D is perhaps TRBD1 (6 bases). Deletions cut 0 bases from V and 5 bases from J, with 11 bases between. This CDR3 is 15 amino acids long. Per the germline V gene, CDR1 is SGHKS and CDR2 is YYEKEE (reference sequence). CDR3 in DNA: TGTGCCAGCAGCTTGGGGGGGCGAGGAAATGAAAAACTGTTTTTT. Translated: CASSLGGRGNEKLFF.

The chain employs TRBV5-1 and TRBJ1-1, with 7 bases that match TRBD1. J was trimmed by 10 bases and V by 4 bases; bases with no gene match: 10. CDR3 length equals 13 residues. CDR1 and CDR2 (germline): SGHRS, YFSETQ. CDR3 region: CASSTGDSHGAFF. CDR3 coding DNA: TGCGCCAGCAGCACCGGGGACAGTCACGGAGCTTTCTTT.

V and J are TRBV5-6 and TRBJ2-5; 7 bases are a match to TRBD2. This CDR3 comprises 13 residues. Germline V lookup: CDR1 SGHDT, CDR2 YYEEEE. V lost 4 bases to trimming and J lost 4 bases; unmatched junction nucleotides: 4. Written as DNA, the CDR3 is TGTGCCAGCAGCAACGGGGGGTTAGAGACCCAGTACTTC. Encoded protein: CASSNGGLETQYF.

This clone was seen a few times. The rearrangement joins TRBV21-1 to TRBJ2-7; the DNA was not compared with TRBD1, the D call given in the table. TRBV21-1 is recorded as a pseudogene. This CDR3 has 19 amino acids. CDR3 sequence reads: CASISATGTGAKHTYEQYF. The CDR3 DNA reads as TGTGCCAGCATCTCAGCCACCGGGACAGGGGCGAAACATACCTACGAGCAGTACTTC.

This chain links TRBV30 with TRBJ2-2, with 7 positions matching TRBD2. Germline CDR1 reads GTSNPN; CDR2 reads SVGIG (reference sequence). This CDR3 is built from 15 residues. Trimming at V came to 1 base and at J to 5 bases, leaving 7 bases not matched to a gene. The DNA of the CDR3 is TGTGCCTGGAGTGCGGGACTACCGGGTACCGGGGAGCTGTTTTTT. This gives the protein CAWSAGLPGTGELFF. Full variable domain (outside the CDR3, taken from reference TRBV30 and TRBJ2-2): SQTIHQWPATLVQPVGSPLSLECTVEGTSNPNLYWYRQAAGRGLQLLFYSVGIGQISSEVPQNLSASRPQDRQFILSSKKLLLSDSGFYLCAWSAGLPGTGELFFGEGSRLTVL.